What follows are 32 T cell receptor beta chains derived from one specimen sequenced in a study of cytomegalovirus exposure and HLA in healthy donors (TCRdb year 2017). Library prep was done by the immunoSEQ multiplex PCR assay. The multiplex PCR relied on a mix of 60 forward primers for TCR Vbeta segments and 13 reverse primers for TCR Jbeta segments. This is the immuneACCESS table as TCRdb keeps it, with only in-frame sequences that have V and J called. A part of the clones is gone; compared with another copy, unresolved V genes explain less than half, and the rest is unexplained. The sample has more than 110,000 clones on record, around three quarters of them singletons. The top ten constitute 2.2% of the sample. The sequenced sample was PBMCs. These receptors were collected from a man aged 25-40 years in good health and CMV-seronegative.

This clone has more than one count but fewer than ten. The junction departs from germline at one end; a sequencing error may be responsible. V and J are TRBV6-1 and TRBJ1-2, with D perhaps matching TRBD1 (5 bases). This CDR3 is 16 amino acids long. Germline V gene lookup returns CDR1 MNHNS and CDR2 SASEGT. The CDR3 loop reads CASSEARLGGGSFYPF. The CDR3 DNA is TGTGCCAGCAGTGAAGCCCGACTTGGGGGAGGGTCCTTCTACCCCTTC.

V usage is TRBV29-1 and J usage is TRBJ2-5; TRBD2 aligns across 13 bases. CDR3 size: 16 residues. The junction had 6 bases not matched to a gene; V was cut back by 5 bases and J by 0 bases. Germline lookup yields CDR1 SQVTM and CDR2 ANQGSEA. The CDR3: CSVRGTSGTHQETQYF. DNA for the CDR3: TGCAGCGTTAGGGGGACTAGCGGGACCCACCAAGAGACCCAGTACTTC.

This chain uses TRBV19 with TRBJ1-5; 9 nucleotides line up with TRBD1. Germline trimming cut 6 bases from V and 7 bases from J; bases unmatched to any gene: 7. Germline V gene data show CDR1 as LNHDA and CDR2 as SQIVND (reference sequence). CDR3 length equals 14 residues. The CDR3 protein is CASSRTGVIQPQHF. CDR3 nucleotides: TGTGCCAGTAGCCGGACAGGGGTGATACAGCCCCAGCATTTT.

This rearrangement joins TRBV19 to TRBJ1-5, with TRBD1 matching over 9 bases. J was trimmed by 5 bases and V by 5 bases; bases with no gene match: 7. Germline loops: CDR1 LNHDA, CDR2 SQIVND (reference sequence). The CDR3 has 15 amino acids. The DNA for the CDR3 is TGTGCCAGTAGTTTCGGACAGGGGAGGCATCAGCCCCAGCATTTT. The encoded protein is CASSFGQGRHQPQHF.

This clone was counted only a few times. The chain has TRBV7-2 and TRBJ1-2, with D possibly being TRBD1 (5 bases). The CDR3 runs to 14 residues. Germline CDR1 SGHTA, CDR2 FQGNSA. Trimming removed 5 bases from V and 0 bases from J, with 10 bases in between. The CDR3 protein is CASSTPTANYGYTF. CDR3 nucleotide sequence: TGTGCCAGCAGCACACCGACAGCTAACTATGGCTACACCTTC.

This chain connects TRBV10-2 to TRBJ2-5, with 12 nucleotides matching TRBD2. Germline V gives CDR1 WSHSY, CDR2 SAAADI. This CDR3 is built from 15 residues. Trimming removed 6 bases from V and 5 bases from J; junction bases left unmatched: 7. DNA of the CDR3: TGCGCCAGCAGCGAAACTAGCGGGAGGCCGGAGACCCAGTACTTC. Translated: CASSETSGRPETQYF.

The chain has TRBV27 and TRBJ2-7, with 8 bases that match TRBD1. Unmatched junction bases numbered 10, after V lost 5 bases and J lost 13 bases. Germline V gene lookup returns CDR1 MNHEY and CDR2 SMNVEV (reference sequence). The CDR3 sequence is 12 residues long. The CDR3 spells CASSPFDRGIYF. The DNA of the CDR3 is TGTGCCAGCAGTCCCTTTGACAGGGGAATTTACTTC.

The chain links TRBV4-1 to TRBJ1-2, with 8 bases that match TRBD1. V gave up 1 base and J gave up 8 bases; unmatched junction bases: 9. The germline V gene encodes CDR1 MGHRA and CDR2 YSYEKL. This CDR3 is built from 15 residues. CDR3 DNA: TGCGCCAGCAGCCAAGCCCTAAGGACAGGGAACGGCTACACCTTC. Translation: CASSQALRTGNGYTF.

The chain employs TRBV2 and TRBJ2-3; D may be TRBD2 (5 bases). Deletions cut 5 bases from V and 3 bases from J, with 12 bases between. Germline lookup yields CDR1 SNHLY and CDR2 FYNNEI. The CDR3 contains 14 residues. CDR3 in amino acids: CASSFRGQTDTQYF. The CDR3 DNA sequence: TGTGCCAGCAGTTTCCGGGGTCAAACAGATACGCAGTATTTT. Complete variable domain (other parts from reference TRBV2 and TRBJ2-3): EPEVTQTPSHQVTQMGQEVILRCVPISNHLYFYWYRQILGQKVEFLVSFYNNEISEKSEIFDDQFSVERPDGSNFTLKIRSTKLEDSAMYFCASSFRGQTDTQYFGPGTRLTVL.

The genes are TRBV4-1 and TRBJ2-7, with 7 bases that match TRBD1. After removal of 3 bases from V and 2 bases from J, the junction contained 4 bases not matched to a gene. CDR3 size: 14 residues. CDR1 is MGHRA and CDR2 is YSYEKL in the germline V gene. Here the CDR3 reads CASSHPGTAYEQYF. The CDR3 DNA follows: TGCGCCAGCAGCCATCCCGGGACAGCCTACGAGCAGTACTTC.

This clone is a singleton in its sample. This chain uses TRBV4-1 with TRBJ1-2, with 10 bases matching TRBD1. Looked up from germline, CDR1 is MGHRA and CDR2 is YSYEKL. V lost 7 bases to trimming and J lost 7 bases; unmatched junction nucleotides: 9. This CDR3 contains 14 residues. The CDR3 nucleotides read TGCGCCAGCACCATCACAGGGACAGGGGCTGGCTACACCTTC. This sequence encodes CASTITGTGAGYTF.

CDR3 DNA sequence: TGTGCCAGCAGACGACAGCGATTTTGGAACACTGAAGCTTTCTTT. It translates to CASRRQRFWNTEAFF. The rearrangement uses TRBV6-1 and TRBJ1-1, with D maybe TRBD1 (5 bases). CDR3 length equals 15 residues. The germline V gene encodes CDR1 MNHNS and CDR2 SASEGT. V gave up 6 bases and J gave up 1 base, with 15 bases separating them.

The genes are TRBV28 and TRBJ1-1; the match to TRBD1 covers 7 bases. The CDR3 spans 14 residues. The V segment lost 3 bases and the J segment 3 bases; nucleotides outside the gene matches: 4. Germline V gene lookup returns CDR1 MDHEN and CDR2 SYDVKM. The CDR3 is CASSFDRDDTEAFF. In nucleotides, the CDR3 is TGTGCCAGCAGTTTTGACAGGGATGACACTGAAGCTTTCTTT.

V and J are TRBV6-5 and TRBJ2-1; the D gene is possibly TRBD2 (6 bases). The CDR3 length is 15 residues. Germline V gene lookup returns CDR1 MNHEY and CDR2 SVGAGI. Trimming left V 10 bases short and J 8 bases short, with 24 bases between. DNA for the CDR3: TGTGCCACCCGTGAGCTAGCGATAACCCTTCATGAGCAGTTCTTC. Translating gives CATRELAITLHEQFF.

V and J are TRBV5-1 and TRBJ1-3; D remains ambiguous. The CDR3 has 14 amino acids. Trimming took off 4 bases at V and 0 bases at J, with 8 bases between the two ends. Germline V lookup: CDR1 SGHRS, CDR2 YFSETQ. In DNA, the CDR3 is TGCGCCAGCAGCCCGGAGATCTCTGGAAACACCATATATTTT. Translation gives CASSPEISGNTIYF.

This chain connects TRBV2 to TRBJ2-7, with 7 bases fitting TRBD2. The V gene's germline CDR1 is SNHLY and CDR2 FYNNEI. Trimming cost V 8 bases and J 0 bases; bases outside gene matches: 1. This CDR3 contains 12 residues. CDR3 protein: CASGGSSYEQYF. DNA for the CDR3: TGTGCCAGCGGCGGGAGCTCCTACGAGCAGTACTTC.

The chain employs TRBV2 and TRBJ1-2; D might be TRBD1 (6 bases). Trimming removed 7 bases from V and 3 bases from J, with 12 bases in between. Germline CDR1 SNHLY, CDR2 FYNNEI. CDR3 size: 13 residues. This CDR3 is CASKFGGDYGYTF. The CDR3 DNA is TGTGCCAGCAAGTTTGGGGGCGACTATGGCTACACCTTC.

The chain joins TRBV7-2 to TRBJ1-2; D unresolved. The CDR3 length is 16 residues. V shed 4 bases and J shed 8 bases, with 23 bases lying between them. Germline V gene lookup returns CDR1 SGHTA and CDR2 FQGNSA. The CDR3 reads CASSSNNHGQWQGYTF. The DNA of the CDR3 is TGTGCCAGCAGCTCCAACAACCATGGGCAATGGCAGGGCTACACCTTC. Combining the CDR3 with reference TRBV7-2 and TRBJ1-2 gives the whole variable domain GAGVSQSPSNKVTEKGKDVELRCDPISGHTALYWYRQSLGQGLEFLIYFQGNSAPDKSGLPSDRFSAERTGGSVSTLTIQRTQQEDSAVYLCASSSNNHGQWQGYTFGSGTRLTVV.

This sequence joins TRBV11-2 and TRBJ2-3; 8 nucleotides align to TRBD2. The germline V gene encodes CDR1 SGHAT and CDR2 FQNNGV. The CDR3 has 14 amino acids. The V segment lost 6 bases and the J segment 3 bases; nucleotides outside the gene matches: 5. CDR3 amino acids: CASSRGGWTDTQYF. In nucleotides, the CDR3 is TGTGCCAGCAGTCGGGGGGGCTGGACAGATACGCAGTATTTT.

This clone was picked up a small number of times. This rearrangement joins TRBV5-1 to TRBJ2-7; weak D call: TRBD1 (5 bases). This CDR3 is 13 amino acids long. Germline lookup yields CDR1 SGHRS and CDR2 YFSETQ. Trimming shortened V by 0 bases and J by 6 bases, and 10 bases separated the two germline ends. CDR3 bases: TGCGCCAGCAGCTTGGAGCCCCAGGGCGAGCAGTACTTC. It encodes CASSLEPQGEQYF.

The chain employs TRBV28 and TRBJ2-5, with D unresolved. Trimming cost V 3 bases and J 2 bases, with 10 bases left between them. From germline, CDR1 is MDHEN and CDR2 SYDVKM. CDR3 length: 14 residues. CDR3 residues: CASSFVGDQETQYF. The CDR3 DNA follows: TGTGCCAGCAGTTTTGTGGGCGATCAAGAGACCCAGTACTTC.

This clone was seen only once. The V and J genes are TRBV6-5 and TRBJ2-7, with 10 bases that match TRBD1. In germline, CDR1 is MNHEY, CDR2 SVGAGI. CDR3 length: 13 residues. Losses at the gene ends were 5 bases for V and 6 bases for J; bases not matched to a gene: 4. In DNA form, the CDR3 reads TGTGCCAGCAGTCCGGGACAGGGGACCGAGCAGTACTTC. Protein: CASSPGQGTEQYF.

The chain uses TRBV2 and TRBJ2-5, with unresolved D. This CDR3 region has 12 residues. Trimming left V 5 bases short and J 0 bases short, with 4 bases between. Germline lookup yields CDR1 SNHLY and CDR2 FYNNEI. The CDR3 coding sequence is TGTGCCAGCAGTCGGTACCAAGAGACCCAGTACTTC. Encoded protein: CASSRYQETQYF.

The chain joins TRBV5-1 to TRBJ1-3; 8 nucleotides agree with TRBD1. The V gene's germline CDR1 is SGHRS and CDR2 YFSETQ. The V segment lost 4 bases and the J segment 7 bases; nucleotides outside the gene matches: 4. The CDR3 runs to 13 residues. The CDR3 here is CASSTDRANTIYF. As DNA, the CDR3 is TGCGCCAGCAGCACGGACAGGGCTAACACCATATATTTT.

The J gene is TRBJ2-5, the V gene TRBV7-6, with 8 bases matching TRBD2. The CDR3 sequence is 17 residues long. The germline V gene encodes CDR1 SGHVS and CDR2 FNYEAQ. V was clipped by 5 bases and J by 2 bases; unmatched bases: 13. CDR3 sequence reads: CASSPLGRAGGQETQYF. The CDR3 DNA reads TGTGCCAGCAGCCCCCTGGGACGGGCGGGAGGACAAGAGACCCAGTACTTC.

This clone was seen more than once but under ten times. The CDR3: CASSIAGQGWSGELFF. CDR3 DNA sequence: TGTGCCAGTAGTATAGCGGGACAGGGATGGTCCGGGGAGCTGTTTTTT. The chain combines TRBV19 with TRBJ2-2; 9 bases match TRBD1. Germline trimming cut 1 base from V and 6 bases from J; bases unmatched to any gene: 6. In germline, CDR1 is LNHDA, CDR2 SQIVND (reference sequence). This CDR3 region has 16 residues.

The chain links TRBV15 to TRBJ1-5, with 9 bases lining up with TRBD1. Germline V CDR1 and CDR2: LNHNV, YYDKDF (reference sequence). This CDR3 spans 17 amino acids. V lost 3 bases and J lost 2; bases outside the gene matches: 8. DNA of the CDR3: TGTGCCACCAGCAGCGAAAGGACAGGGGTAGGCAATCAGCCCCAGCATTTT. Protein: CATSSERTGVGNQPQHF.

CDR3 coding DNA: TGTGCCAGCAGCCCCCAGCAGGGTTACGAGCAGTACTTC. Its translation: CASSPQQGYEQYF. The chain carries TRBV5-6 and TRBJ2-7, with D possibly TRBD1 on 5 matching bases. CDR3 length: 13 amino acids. Deletions cut 4 bases from V and 4 bases from J, with 12 bases between. Germline loops: CDR1 SGHDT, CDR2 YYEEEE.

Comment on this clone: A junction boundary mismatches the germline segment, possibly from a read error. The chain links TRBV6-5 to TRBJ1-2, with D perhaps matching TRBD1 (5 bases). The CDR3 runs to 14 residues. Germline V gene lookup returns CDR1 MNHEY and CDR2 SVGAGI. This chain's CDR3 is CASSYQGLSYGYPF. In nucleotides, the CDR3 is TGTGCCAGCAGTTACCAGGGCCTTTCCTATGGCTACCCCTTC.

This clone appeared a few times. The V gene is TRBV29-1, the J gene TRBJ1-3; D is uncertain. The CDR3 consists of 14 residues. V gave up 2 bases and J gave up 0 bases, with 8 bases separating them. Germline CDR1 reads SQVTM; CDR2 reads ANQGSEA. CDR3 loop: CSVETSDSGNTIYF. DNA for the CDR3: TGCAGCGTTGAAACGTCAGACTCTGGAAACACCATATATTTT.

The CDR3 sequence is CASRLTTGTGEAYEQYF. The CDR3 DNA reads TGTGCCAGCAGACTAACAACCGGGACAGGGGAGGCCTACGAGCAGTACTTC. The V call is TRBV28, the J call TRBJ2-7, with 10 nucleotides matching TRBD1. CDR1 and CDR2 (germline): MDHEN, SYDVKM. V lost 6 bases, J lost 2 bases, and 13 bases stayed unmatched. This CDR3 has 17 residues.

This chain connects TRBV7-7 to TRBJ2-5; 7 bases are a match to TRBD1. CDR1 is SSHAT and CDR2 is FNYEAQ in the germline V gene (reference sequence). This CDR3 comprises 14 residues. Trimming removed 0 bases from V and 4 bases from J; junction bases left unmatched: 2. As DNA, the CDR3 is TGTGCCAGCAGCTTAGCAACAGGGGCAGAGACCCAGTACTTC. Translated, it gives CASSLATGAETQYF.